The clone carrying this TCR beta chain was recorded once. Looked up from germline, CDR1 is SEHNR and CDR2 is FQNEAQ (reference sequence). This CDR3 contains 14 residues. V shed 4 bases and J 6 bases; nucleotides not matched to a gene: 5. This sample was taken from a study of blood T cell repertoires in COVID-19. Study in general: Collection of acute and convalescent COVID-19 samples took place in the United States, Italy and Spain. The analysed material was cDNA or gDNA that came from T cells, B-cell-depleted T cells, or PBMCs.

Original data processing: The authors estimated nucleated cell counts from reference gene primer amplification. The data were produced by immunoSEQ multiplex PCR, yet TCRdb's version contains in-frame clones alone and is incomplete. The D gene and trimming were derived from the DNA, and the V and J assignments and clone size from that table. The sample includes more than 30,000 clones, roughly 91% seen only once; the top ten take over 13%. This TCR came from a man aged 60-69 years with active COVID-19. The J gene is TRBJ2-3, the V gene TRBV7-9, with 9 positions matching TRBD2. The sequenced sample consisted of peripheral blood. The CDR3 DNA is TGTGCCAGCAGCTCGGGACTAGCCGGTGATACGCAGTATTTT. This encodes CASSSGLAGDTQYF.